The rows below give T cell receptor beta chains drawn from one sample of a study of blood T cell repertoires in COVID-19. Sequenced by immunoSEQ multiplex PCR; TCRdb stores in-frame clones only, minus some. Among about 270,000 clones listed, approximately 88% were seen once. Sequencing input: PBMCs or T cells enriched from blood (not recorded which). All receptors come from a woman between 40 and 55 years old with acute COVID-19. Each CDR3 is given with its conserved first and last residue. D genes are given only for firm matches. Size values are once, few and many counts, or a class for expanded clones, and some rows have none.

j_gene: TRBJ2-5
v_gene: TRBV29-1
abundance: NA
d_gene: TRBD2
CDR3nt: TGCAGCGTCCGTGGGACTAGCGGATTCCAAGAGACCCAGTACTTC
CDR3aa: CSVRGTSGFQETQYF

j_gene: TRBJ1-1
v_gene: TRBV5-1
abundance: NA
d_gene: NA
CDR3nt: TGCGCCAGCAACCAAAGTCCAGGTAACACTGAAGCTTTCTTT
CDR3aa: CASNQSPGNTEAFF

j_gene: TRBJ2-1
v_gene: TRBV15
abundance: NA
d_gene: TRBD2
CDR3nt: TGTGCCACCAGCAGACTAGCGGGACCCTACAATGAGCAGTTCTTC
CDR3aa: CATSRLAGPYNEQFF

j_gene: TRBJ2-2
v_gene: TRBV24-1
abundance: NA
d_gene: NA
CDR3nt: TGTGCCACCAGTGATTTTGATCGCGGTACCGGGGAGCTGTTTTTT
CDR3aa: CATSDFDRGTGELFF

j_gene: TRBJ1-1
v_gene: TRBV9
abundance: NA
d_gene: TRBD1
CDR3nt: TGTGCCAGCAGCACTACAGGGGCGAACACTGAAGCTTTCTTT
CDR3aa: CASSTTGANTEAFF

j_gene: TRBJ1-4
v_gene: TRBV19
abundance: NA
d_gene: NA
CDR3nt: TGTGCCTCAAAAGACAGCCCTAATGAAAAACTGTTTTTT
CDR3aa: CASKDSPNEKLFF

j_gene: TRBJ2-1
v_gene: TRBV5-4
abundance: NA
d_gene: TRBD2
CDR3nt: TGTGCCAGCAGGGCTAGCGGGAACCCCGCTGAGCAGTTCTTC
CDR3aa: CASRASGNPAEQFF

j_gene: TRBJ2-3
v_gene: TRBV6-5
abundance: once
d_gene: NA
CDR3nt: TGTGCCAGCAGCTCGTCACTAGCAGGCACAGATACGCAGTATTTT
CDR3aa: CASSSSLAGTDTQYF

j_gene: TRBJ1-5
v_gene: TRBV6-1
abundance: few
d_gene: NA
CDR3nt: TGTGCCAGCAGTGAGACAGGCTTCGGTCAGCCCCAGCATTTT
CDR3aa: CASSETGFGQPQHF

j_gene: TRBJ1-2
v_gene: TRBV10-2
abundance: NA
d_gene: TRBD1
CDR3nt: TGCGCCAGCGGACAGGCCCCCACGTTCGGCTACACCTTC
CDR3aa: CASGQAPTFGYTF

j_gene: TRBJ2-3
v_gene: TRBV28
abundance: once
d_gene: TRBD2
CDR3nt: TGTGCCAGCAGTTTATACGGGGGGGCAGCAGATACGCAGTATTTT
CDR3aa: CASSLYGGAADTQYF

j_gene: TRBJ2-1
v_gene: TRBV4-3
abundance: NA
d_gene: TRBD2
CDR3nt: TGCGCCAGCAGCCAAGGAATTAGCGGGAGGGCCTACAATGAGCAGTTCTTC
CDR3aa: CASSQGISGRAYNEQFF

j_gene: TRBJ2-1
v_gene: TRBV7-3
abundance: NA
d_gene: NA
CDR3nt: TGTGCCAGCAGCTTAACTGCCAGTTACAATGAGCAGTTCTTC
CDR3aa: CASSLTASYNEQFF

j_gene: TRBJ2-7
v_gene: TRBV4-2
abundance: few
d_gene: TRBD2
CDR3nt: TGTGCCAGCAGCCAAGAACTAGCGGGAAGGGGGCAGTACTTC
CDR3aa: CASSQELAGRGQYF

j_gene: TRBJ1-3
v_gene: TRBV29-1
abundance: NA
d_gene: NA
CDR3nt: TGCAGCGTTGATGCGGGAAACACCATATATTTT
CDR3aa: CSVDAGNTIYF

j_gene: TRBJ2-1
v_gene: TRBV27
abundance: NA
d_gene: TRBD2
CDR3nt: TGTGCCAGCAGGGGGACTAGCGGGAGTACCTTCGATGAGCAGTTCTTC
CDR3aa: CASRGTSGSTFDEQFF

j_gene: TRBJ2-1
v_gene: TRBV28
abundance: NA
d_gene: TRBD2
CDR3nt: TGTGCCAGCAGTTTGGCGGGAGCCCTCTACAATGAGCAGTTCTTC
CDR3aa: CASSLAGALYNEQFF

j_gene: TRBJ1-5
v_gene: TRBV7-9
abundance: NA
d_gene: TRBD1
CDR3nt: TGTGCCAGCAGCCGGACAGGGGGACACAATCAGCCCCAGCATTTT
CDR3aa: CASSRTGGHNQPQHF

j_gene: TRBJ1-2
v_gene: TRBV11-3
abundance: many
d_gene: NA
CDR3nt: TGTGCCAGCAGCTTAGAGGGCAGACTAGGGAACTATGGCTACACCTTC
CDR3aa: CASSLEGRLGNYGYTF

j_gene: TRBJ2-1
v_gene: TRBV7-6
abundance: NA
d_gene: NA
CDR3nt: TGTGCCAGCAGCTCTGGACGGGGAGACTCCTACAATGAGCAGTTCTTC
CDR3aa: CASSSGRGDSYNEQFF

j_gene: TRBJ2-2
v_gene: TRBV12-3/TRBV12-4
abundance: NA
d_gene: TRBD1
CDR3nt: TGTGCCAGCAGGGACAGGGCCGGGGAGCTGTTTTTT
CDR3aa: CASRDRAGELFF

j_gene: TRBJ2-5
v_gene: TRBV5-1
abundance: NA
d_gene: TRBD2
CDR3nt: TGCGCCAGCAGCTTCCAGGCGGGAGGGTCAAAGACCCAGTACTTC
CDR3aa: CASSFQAGGSKTQYF

j_gene: TRBJ1-4
v_gene: TRBV5-1
abundance: NA
d_gene: NA
CDR3nt: TGCGCCAGCAGTCCATCAGGGGCCGTGAGTGAAAAACTGTTTTTT
CDR3aa: CASSPSGAVSEKLFF

j_gene: TRBJ2-7
v_gene: TRBV7-9
abundance: NA
d_gene: NA
CDR3nt: TGTGCCAGCAGCTTAGTGATGTCGGGTGAAGAGCAGTACTTC
CDR3aa: CASSLVMSGEEQYF

j_gene: TRBJ1-2
v_gene: TRBV30
abundance: NA
d_gene: TRBD1
CDR3nt: TGTGCCTACACACAGGGGGCCTATGGCTACACCTTC
CDR3aa: CAYTQGAYGYTF

j_gene: TRBJ1-1
v_gene: TRBV18
abundance: NA
d_gene: TRBD1
CDR3nt: TGTGCCAGCTCAAGGACAGGGAAGGACACTGAAGCTTTCTTT
CDR3aa: CASSRTGKDTEAFF

j_gene: TRBJ1-5
v_gene: TRBV18
abundance: NA
d_gene: NA
CDR3nt: TGTGCCAGCTCACCATCCACAGGCAATCAGCCCCAGCATTTT
CDR3aa: CASSPSTGNQPQHF

j_gene: TRBJ1-2
v_gene: TRBV28
abundance: few
d_gene: NA
CDR3nt: TGTGCCAGCAGTCCGTCCCTTCGGGGAGGGGATGGCTACACCTTC
CDR3aa: CASSPSLRGGDGYTF

j_gene: TRBJ2-3
v_gene: TRBV6-4
abundance: NA
d_gene: TRBD2
CDR3nt: TGTGCCAGCAATATTCGGGGGGGGCACACAGATACGCAGTATTTT
CDR3aa: CASNIRGGHTDTQYF

j_gene: TRBJ1-5
v_gene: TRBV19
abundance: few
d_gene: NA
CDR3nt: TGTGCCAGTAATGGGCGTATCAATCAGCCCCAGCATTTT
CDR3aa: CASNGRINQPQHF

j_gene: TRBJ2-6
v_gene: TRBV18
abundance: NA
d_gene: TRBD1
CDR3nt: TGTGCCAGCTCACCTTTAGGGGGCACTGGGGCCAACGTCCTGACTTTC
CDR3aa: CASSPLGGTGANVLTF

j_gene: TRBJ2-2
v_gene: TRBV19
abundance: once
d_gene: NA
CDR3nt: TGTGCCAGTAGTACCCGACTAAACACCGGGGAGCTGTTTTTT
CDR3aa: CASSTRLNTGELFF

j_gene: TRBJ1-3
v_gene: TRBV11-3
abundance: NA
d_gene: NA
CDR3nt: TGTGCCAGCAGCTCCAGCCTGGAGGTGCACACCATATATTTT
CDR3aa: CASSSSLEVHTIYF

j_gene: TRBJ1-1
v_gene: TRBV27
abundance: NA
d_gene: NA
CDR3nt: TGTGCCAGCAGTCCCCACGGGCAAAAGGGGATCACTGAAGCTTTCTTT
CDR3aa: CASSPHGQKGITEAFF

j_gene: TRBJ2-7
v_gene: TRBV9
abundance: NA
d_gene: NA
CDR3nt: TGTGCCAGCAGCCCGAGGCTTGGATACGAGCAGTACTTC
CDR3aa: CASSPRLGYEQYF

j_gene: TRBJ2-5
v_gene: TRBV9
abundance: NA
d_gene: NA
CDR3nt: TGTGCCAGCAGCGCAACGTCGGGTGGAGAGACCCAGTACTTC
CDR3aa: CASSATSGGETQYF

j_gene: TRBJ1-1
v_gene: TRBV30
abundance: NA
d_gene: NA
CDR3nt: TGTGCCTGGAGTTTGCGGGGGGAGGATTGGAACACTGAAGCTTTCTTT
CDR3aa: CAWSLRGEDWNTEAFF

j_gene: TRBJ2-7
v_gene: TRBV6-5
abundance: NA
d_gene: NA
CDR3nt: TGTGCCAGCAGCGTCACAGCCTACGAGCAGTACTTC
CDR3aa: CASSVTAYEQYF

j_gene: TRBJ1-5
v_gene: TRBV27
abundance: NA
d_gene: NA
CDR3nt: TGTGCCACCGCGGAAAGGGGCTACAATCAGCCCCAGCATTTT
CDR3aa: CATAERGYNQPQHF

j_gene: TRBJ1-1
v_gene: TRBV9
abundance: NA
d_gene: NA
CDR3nt: TGTGCCAGCAGCGTAGGCCACAGGGATGGGAACACTGAAGCTTTCTTT
CDR3aa: CASSVGHRDGNTEAFF

j_gene: TRBJ2-1
v_gene: TRBV5-8
abundance: NA
d_gene: TRBD1
CDR3nt: TGTGCCAGCAGTACAGACAGGGTCTCCTACAATGAGCAGTTCTTC
CDR3aa: CASSTDRVSYNEQFF

j_gene: TRBJ1-2
v_gene: TRBV9
abundance: NA
d_gene: NA
CDR3nt: TGTGCCAGCAGCGGCGGGGATCAGCTATTCGGCTACACCTTC
CDR3aa: CASSGGDQLFGYTF

j_gene: TRBJ1-6
v_gene: TRBV30
abundance: NA
d_gene: NA
CDR3nt: TGTGCCTGGAGTGTCCCTGGGAGCTCCTATAATTCACCCCTCCACTTT
CDR3aa: CAWSVPGSSYNSPLHF

j_gene: TRBJ2-2
v_gene: TRBV24-1
abundance: NA
d_gene: TRBD1
CDR3nt: TGTGCCACCTACAGGGGCTGGGACGGGGAGCTGTTTTTT
CDR3aa: CATYRGWDGELFF

j_gene: TRBJ2-1
v_gene: TRBV12-3/TRBV12-4
abundance: NA
d_gene: TRBD2
CDR3nt: TGTGCCAGCAGTTTTACGGGAGGAGAGCAGTTCTTC
CDR3aa: CASSFTGGEQFF

j_gene: TRBJ1-3
v_gene: TRBV10-3
abundance: NA
d_gene: NA
CDR3nt: TGTGCCATCAGTGACGCTAACTCTGGAAACACCATATATTTT
CDR3aa: CAISDANSGNTIYF

j_gene: TRBJ2-7
v_gene: TRBV30
abundance: NA
d_gene: NA
CDR3nt: TGTGCCTGCACTATAGTCCACGAGCAGTACTTC
CDR3aa: CACTIVHEQYF

j_gene: TRBJ2-7
v_gene: TRBV29-1
abundance: NA
d_gene: TRBD1
CDR3nt: TGCAGCGCAGAGACAGGGGTCTACGAGCAGTACTTC
CDR3aa: CSAETGVYEQYF

j_gene: TRBJ2-7
v_gene: TRBV10-3
abundance: NA
d_gene: NA
CDR3nt: TGTGCCATCAGTGACGAGGTCCGATCGTCCTACGAGCAGTACTTC
CDR3aa: CAISDEVRSSYEQYF

j_gene: TRBJ1-5
v_gene: TRBV19
abundance: NA
d_gene: TRBD1
CDR3nt: TGTGCCAGTAAACAAAGGACAGGGTCAGATCAGCCCCAGCATTTT
CDR3aa: CASKQRTGSDQPQHF

j_gene: TRBJ1-1
v_gene: TRBV6-5
abundance: NA
d_gene: NA
CDR3nt: TGTGCCAGCAGTTACGACCGGGGGGGCACTGAAGCTTTCTTT
CDR3aa: CASSYDRGGTEAFF

j_gene: TRBJ2-1
v_gene: TRBV7-9
abundance: NA
d_gene: TRBD2
CDR3nt: TGTGCCAGCAGCTTAGGGAGCGGGAAGAACAATGAGCAGTTCTTC
CDR3aa: CASSLGSGKNNEQFF